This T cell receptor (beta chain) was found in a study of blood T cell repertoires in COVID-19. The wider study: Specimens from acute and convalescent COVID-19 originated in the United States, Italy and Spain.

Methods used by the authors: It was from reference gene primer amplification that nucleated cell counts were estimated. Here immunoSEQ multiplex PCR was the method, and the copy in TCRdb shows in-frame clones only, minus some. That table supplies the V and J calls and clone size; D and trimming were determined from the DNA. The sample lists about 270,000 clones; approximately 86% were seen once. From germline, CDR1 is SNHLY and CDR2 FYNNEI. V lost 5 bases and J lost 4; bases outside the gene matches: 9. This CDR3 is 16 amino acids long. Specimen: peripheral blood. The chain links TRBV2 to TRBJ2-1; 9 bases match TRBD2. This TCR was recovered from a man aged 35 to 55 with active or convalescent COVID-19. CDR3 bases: TGTGCCAGCAGTCTACTGGAGCGGGGGGCTTACAATGAGCAGTTCTTC. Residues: CASSLLERGAYNEQFF.